Listed below are T cell receptor beta chains from one sample, sequenced in a study of blood T cell repertoires in COVID-19. TCRdb's table, derived via immunoSEQ multiplex PCR, lists solely in-frame clones and lacks some. The sample holds about 68,000 clones, around 90% seen once. Sample: peripheral blood. These receptors were collected from a woman aged 55-70 years with active COVID-19. The CDR3 runs from the conserved cysteine through the conserved F or W. Each record gives: V gene, CDR3 length, clone size, J gene, D gene, CDR3 protein, CDR3 DNA. A D gene is named only where the DNA matches it firmly. A clone size is listed for some rows: how often the clone was seen (once, few, many), or a class if it is expanded.

v_gene: TRBV6-1
len: 14
abundance: NA
j_gene: TRBJ2-1
d_gene: NA
CDR3aa: CASSELAAYNEQFF
CDR3nt: TGTGCCAGCAGTGAACTAGCAGCCTACAATGAGCAGTTCTTC

v_gene: TRBV18
len: 15
abundance: NA
j_gene: TRBJ1-4
d_gene: TRBD1
CDR3aa: CASSPTGATNEKLFF
CDR3nt: TGTGCCAGCTCACCGACAGGGGCAACTAATGAAAAACTGTTTTTT

v_gene: TRBV19
len: 13
abundance: few
j_gene: TRBJ1-5
d_gene: NA
CDR3aa: CASRSGYNQPQHF
CDR3nt: TGTGCCAGTAGGTCGGGGTACAATCAGCCCCAGCATTTT

v_gene: TRBV19
len: 15
abundance: NA
j_gene: TRBJ2-6
d_gene: NA
CDR3aa: CASSISYSGANVLTF
CDR3nt: TGTGCCAGTAGTATCTCCTACTCTGGGGCCAACGTCCTGACTTTC

v_gene: TRBV11-2
len: 15
abundance: NA
j_gene: TRBJ2-5
d_gene: TRBD2
CDR3aa: CASSVLLAPQETQYF
CDR3nt: TGTGCCAGCAGCGTTCTACTAGCGCCACAAGAGACCCAGTACTTC

v_gene: TRBV3-1/TRBV3-2
len: 16
abundance: once
j_gene: TRBJ1-6
d_gene: NA
CDR3aa: CASSWRGAFYNSPLHF
CDR3nt: TGTGCCAGCAGCTGGCGTGGGGCGTTCTATAATTCACCCCTCCACTTT

v_gene: TRBV6-5
len: 13
abundance: medium-sized
j_gene: TRBJ1-3
d_gene: NA
CDR3aa: CASGESSGNTIYF
CDR3nt: TGTGCCAGCGGGGAGAGCTCTGGAAACACCATATATTTT

v_gene: TRBV29-1
len: 15
abundance: NA
j_gene: TRBJ2-1
d_gene: TRBD2
CDR3aa: CSVEDGGRARNEQFF
CDR3nt: TGCAGCGTTGAAGATGGCGGGAGGGCCCGGAATGAGCAGTTCTTC

v_gene: TRBV15
len: 15
abundance: NA
j_gene: TRBJ2-7
d_gene: NA
CDR3aa: CATSRGLDSTYEQYF
CDR3nt: TGTGCCACCAGCAGAGGGCTCGACAGCACCTACGAGCAGTACTTC

v_gene: TRBV6-5
len: 15
abundance: NA
j_gene: TRBJ2-5
d_gene: TRBD2
CDR3aa: CASSYGGGPSETQYF
CDR3nt: TGTGCCAGCAGTTACGGGGGAGGGCCCTCAGAGACCCAGTACTTC

v_gene: TRBV10-3
len: 12
abundance: NA
j_gene: TRBJ2-7
d_gene: NA
CDR3aa: CASQGTVDEQYF
CDR3nt: TGTGCCAGCCAGGGGACGGTCGACGAGCAGTACTTC

v_gene: TRBV7-9
len: 15
abundance: NA
j_gene: TRBJ1-2
d_gene: NA
CDR3aa: CASSLEQGANYGYTF
CDR3nt: TGTGCCAGCAGCTTAGAACAGGGCGCTAACTATGGCTACACCTTC

v_gene: TRBV23-1
len: 17
abundance: NA
j_gene: TRBJ2-7
d_gene: NA
CDR3aa: CASSQGTAGLSSYEQYF
CDR3nt: TGCGCCAGCAGTCAGGGGACGGCGGGATTGAGCTCCTACGAGCAGTACTTC

v_gene: TRBV2
len: 14
abundance: NA
j_gene: TRBJ1-5
d_gene: NA
CDR3aa: CASRYRETNQPQHF
CDR3nt: TGTGCCAGCAGGTACCGGGAAACGAATCAGCCCCAGCATTTT

v_gene: TRBV27
len: 14
abundance: NA
j_gene: TRBJ1-1
d_gene: NA
CDR3aa: CASSLGTGGTEAFF
CDR3nt: TGTGCCAGCAGTTTAGGCACGGGAGGTACTGAAGCTTTCTTT

v_gene: TRBV6-1
len: 16
abundance: NA
j_gene: TRBJ2-1
d_gene: TRBD1
CDR3aa: CASSEVSGGPYNEQFF
CDR3nt: TGTGCCAGCAGTGAGGTCTCAGGGGGTCCTTACAATGAGCAGTTCTTC

v_gene: TRBV2
len: 15
abundance: NA
j_gene: TRBJ2-1
d_gene: TRBD2
CDR3aa: CASIPGLAVYNEQFF
CDR3nt: TGTGCCAGCATCCCGGGACTAGCGGTATACAATGAGCAGTTCTTC

v_gene: TRBV28
len: 14
abundance: NA
j_gene: TRBJ2-2
d_gene: TRBD2
CDR3aa: CASSRLGGAGELFF
CDR3nt: TGTGCCAGCAGTCGGCTCGGGGGGGCCGGGGAGCTGTTTTTT

v_gene: TRBV30
len: 13
abundance: NA
j_gene: TRBJ1-1
d_gene: TRBD1
CDR3aa: CAWTRQGVTEAFF
CDR3nt: TGTGCCTGGACTCGACAGGGAGTAACTGAAGCTTTCTTT

v_gene: TRBV19
len: 16
abundance: NA
j_gene: TRBJ2-5
d_gene: TRBD2
CDR3aa: CATAGRGTSGRRAQYF
CDR3nt: TGTGCCACCGCCGGGAGAGGGACTAGCGGGAGGAGGGCCCAGTACTTC

v_gene: TRBV6-6
len: 21
abundance: NA
j_gene: TRBJ2-7
d_gene: TRBD2
CDR3aa: CASSPSPGRGTSGRYSHEQYF
CDR3nt: TGTGCCAGCAGCCCCTCCCCGGGGAGGGGGACTAGCGGGAGATATTCCCACGAGCAGTACTTC

v_gene: TRBV7-9
len: 16
abundance: NA
j_gene: TRBJ1-4
d_gene: NA
CDR3aa: CASSPSTGKLNEKLFF
CDR3nt: TGTGCCAGCAGCCCATCTACCGGGAAGTTAAATGAAAAACTGTTTTTT

v_gene: TRBV15
len: 15
abundance: NA
j_gene: TRBJ2-5
d_gene: NA
CDR3aa: CATSRDHPSRGTQYF
CDR3nt: TGTGCCACCAGCAGAGACCACCCGTCCAGGGGGACCCAGTACTTC

v_gene: TRBV6-6
len: 15
abundance: few
j_gene: TRBJ2-7
d_gene: TRBD1
CDR3aa: CASSTGTGRLGEQYF
CDR3nt: TGTGCCAGCAGTACCGGGACAGGCCGCCTTGGGGAGCAGTACTTC

v_gene: TRBV28
len: 14
abundance: few
j_gene: TRBJ1-2
d_gene: NA
CDR3aa: CASSSGEETWGYTF
CDR3nt: TGTGCCAGCAGTTCCGGGGAGGAGACATGGGGCTACACCTTC

v_gene: TRBV5-1
len: 13
abundance: NA
j_gene: TRBJ1-3
d_gene: TRBD1
CDR3aa: CARAGDRGNTIYF
CDR3nt: TGCGCCAGGGCAGGGGACAGGGGAAACACCATATATTTT

v_gene: TRBV7-9
len: 16
abundance: NA
j_gene: TRBJ2-1
d_gene: TRBD2
CDR3aa: CASSPPGTSGRNEQFF
CDR3nt: TGTGCCAGCAGCCCCCCCGGGACTAGCGGGAGAAATGAGCAGTTCTTC

v_gene: TRBV15
len: 13
abundance: NA
j_gene: TRBJ2-7
d_gene: TRBD1
CDR3aa: CATSDRGGYEQYF
CDR3nt: TGTGCCACCTCGGACAGGGGTGGCTACGAGCAGTACTTC

v_gene: TRBV29-1
len: 11
abundance: NA
j_gene: TRBJ2-3
d_gene: NA
CDR3aa: CSDGGTDTQYF
CDR3nt: TGCAGCGACGGGGGCACAGATACGCAGTATTTT

v_gene: TRBV27
len: 15
abundance: NA
j_gene: TRBJ1-4
d_gene: TRBD1
CDR3aa: CASRARGTANEKLFF
CDR3nt: TGTGCCAGCAGGGCCAGGGGGACGGCTAATGAAAAACTGTTTTTT

v_gene: TRBV5-5
len: 15
abundance: NA
j_gene: TRBJ1-1
d_gene: TRBD1
CDR3aa: CASSLVSQGATEAFF
CDR3nt: TGTGCCAGCAGCTTGGTGTCACAGGGGGCGACTGAAGCTTTCTTT